The sequence of this TCR beta chain was determined in a study of cytomegalovirus exposure and HLA in healthy donors. Whole-study findings and limits: Compared with the roughly 700-donor mean, an Asian-associated ancestry cluster reportedly had fewer N-insertions, according to a later analysis. An analysis that was carried out later associated 16,951 TCR beta sequences with HLA alleles at 0.05 false discovery rate. In all likelihood, a cluster of highly shared sequence variants was a sequencing artifact.

Trimming stripped 5 bases from V and 1 base from J, with 17 bases between. Germline V gene lookup returns CDR1 SGHRS and CDR2 YFSETQ. CDR3 size: 16 residues. A word on this clone: The antigen is undetermined.

With 60 Vbeta and 13 Jbeta primers, the PCR was carried out. Authors' analysis steps: In a later analysis, the count reached some 88 million unique TCR beta chains, with around 11 million shared. TCRdb's copy holds only in-frame clones and misses some; the assay was immunoSEQ multiplex PCR. V and J calls and clone size are as listed in that table; D and trimming were resolved from the DNA. The table records 150,000 to 200,000 clones, about 85% of them present only once. This receptor was obtained from a boy aged 2 to 9 in good health and CMV-seronegative. Material for sequencing was PBMCs. The rearrangement joins TRBV5-1 to TRBJ2-3; D might be TRBD2 (6 bases). CDR3 residues: CASRPGKSSGTDTQYF. DNA of the CDR3: TGCGCCAGCAGACCAGGGAAGTCTAGCGGCACAGATACGCAGTATTTT.